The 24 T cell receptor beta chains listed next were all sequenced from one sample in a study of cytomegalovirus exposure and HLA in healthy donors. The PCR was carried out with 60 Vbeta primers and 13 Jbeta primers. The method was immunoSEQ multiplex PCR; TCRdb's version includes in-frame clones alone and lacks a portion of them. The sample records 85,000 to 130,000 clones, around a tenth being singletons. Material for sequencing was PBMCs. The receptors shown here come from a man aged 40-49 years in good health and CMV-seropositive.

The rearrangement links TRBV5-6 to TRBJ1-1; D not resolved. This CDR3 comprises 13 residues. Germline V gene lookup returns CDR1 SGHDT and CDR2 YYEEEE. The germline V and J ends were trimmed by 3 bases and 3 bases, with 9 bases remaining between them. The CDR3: CASSSLDYTEAFF. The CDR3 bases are TGTGCCAGCAGCTCCCTGGACTACACTGAAGCTTTCTTT. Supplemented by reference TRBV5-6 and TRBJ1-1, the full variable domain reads DAGVTQSPTHLIKTRGQQVTLRCSPKSGHDTVSWYQQALGQGPQFIFQYYEEEERQRGNFPDRFSGHQFPNYSSELNVNALLLGDSALYLCASSSLDYTEAFFGQGTRLTVV.

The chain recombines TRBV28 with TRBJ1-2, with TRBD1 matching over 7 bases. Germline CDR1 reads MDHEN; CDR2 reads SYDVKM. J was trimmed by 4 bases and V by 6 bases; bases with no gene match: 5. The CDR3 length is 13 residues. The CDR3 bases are TGTGCCAGCAGGCGGGACAGCTCCTATGGCTACACCTTC. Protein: CASRRDSSYGYTF.

The CDR3 spells CASSQRRILAKNIQYF. CDR3 DNA sequence: TGTGCCAGCAGCCAACGGAGGATTCTAGCCAAAAACATTCAGTACTTC. The chain combines TRBV16 with TRBJ2-4; a weak D match, TRBD2 (5 bases). Trimming took 2 bases from V and 0 from J, leaving 11 bases between them. Germline-derived CDR1 and CDR2 are KGHSY and FQNENV. The CDR3 sequence is 16 residues long. Supplemented by reference TRBV16 and TRBJ2-4, the full variable domain reads GEEVAQTPKHLVRGEGQKAKLYCAPIKGHSYVFWYQQVLKNEFKFLISFQNENVFDETGMPKERFSAKCLPNSPCSLEIQATKLEDSAVYFCASSQRRILAKNIQYFGAGTRLSVL.

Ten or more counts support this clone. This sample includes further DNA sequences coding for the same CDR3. CDR3 DNA: TGCGCCAGCAGCCAAGGAGCAGGTGATATTGGAAACACCATATATTTT. Its translation is CASSQGAGDIGNTIYF. This chain uses TRBV4-3 with TRBJ1-3, with D unclear. This CDR3 is built from 16 residues. From germline, CDR1 is LGHNA and CDR2 YSLEER. Trimming pared 1 base from V and 3 bases from J, leaving 13 bases between.

This CDR3 is CASSDLAAYNEQFF. The CDR3, as DNA: TGTGCCAGCAGTGACCTAGCGGCATACAATGAGCAGTTCTTC. V gene TRBV2 combines with J gene TRBJ2-1; TRBD2 agrees at 7 bases. CDR3 length: 14 residues. Germline V CDR1 and CDR2: SNHLY, FYNNEI. The V and J ends lost 3 bases and 4 bases, in that order; junction bases with no gene match: 3.

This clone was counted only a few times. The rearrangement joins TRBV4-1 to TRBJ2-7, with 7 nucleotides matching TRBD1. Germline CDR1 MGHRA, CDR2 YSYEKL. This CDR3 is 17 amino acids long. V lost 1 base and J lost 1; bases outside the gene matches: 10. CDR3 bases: TGCGCCAGCAGCCAAGTGAGAGGGGACAGTTCATCCTACGAGCAGTACTTC. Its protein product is CASSQVRGDSSSYEQYF.

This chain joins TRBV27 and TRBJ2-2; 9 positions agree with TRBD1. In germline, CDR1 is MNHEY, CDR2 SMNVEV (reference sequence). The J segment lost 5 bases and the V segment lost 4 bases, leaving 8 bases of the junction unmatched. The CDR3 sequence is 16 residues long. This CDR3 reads CASSSPGQGLTGELFF. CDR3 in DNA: TGTGCCAGCAGTTCACCGGGACAGGGCCTGACCGGGGAGCTGTTTTTT.

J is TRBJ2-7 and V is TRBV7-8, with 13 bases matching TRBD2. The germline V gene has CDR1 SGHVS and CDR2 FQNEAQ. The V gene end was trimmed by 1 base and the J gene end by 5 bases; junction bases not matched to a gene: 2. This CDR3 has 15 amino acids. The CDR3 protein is CASSLGGLAGNEQYF. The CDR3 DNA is TGTGCCAGCAGCTTAGGGGGACTAGCGGGGAACGAGCAGTACTTC.

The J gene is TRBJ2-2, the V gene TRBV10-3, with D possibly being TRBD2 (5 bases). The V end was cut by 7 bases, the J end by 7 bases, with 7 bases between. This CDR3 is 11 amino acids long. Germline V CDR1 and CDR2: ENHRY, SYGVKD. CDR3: CAITAGGELFF. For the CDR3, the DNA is TGTGCCATCACGGCGGGCGGGGAGCTGTTTTTT.

The CDR3 spells CASSPLDRGQGNQPQHF. CDR3 DNA sequence: TGTGCCAGTAGCCCCCTTGACAGGGGGCAAGGCAATCAGCCCCAGCATTTT. This chain uses TRBV19 with TRBJ1-5, with TRBD1 identical over 10 bases. The length of the CDR3 is 17 residues. Germline trimming cut 6 bases from V and 2 bases from J; bases unmatched to any gene: 10. The germline V gene has CDR1 LNHDA and CDR2 SQIVND (reference sequence).

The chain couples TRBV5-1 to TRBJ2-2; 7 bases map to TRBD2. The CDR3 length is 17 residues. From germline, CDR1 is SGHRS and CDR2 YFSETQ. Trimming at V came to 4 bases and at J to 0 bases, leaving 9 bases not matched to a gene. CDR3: CASSPRPSGTNTGELFF. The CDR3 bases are TGCGCCAGCAGCCCCCGACCTAGCGGTACGAACACCGGGGAGCTGTTTTTT.

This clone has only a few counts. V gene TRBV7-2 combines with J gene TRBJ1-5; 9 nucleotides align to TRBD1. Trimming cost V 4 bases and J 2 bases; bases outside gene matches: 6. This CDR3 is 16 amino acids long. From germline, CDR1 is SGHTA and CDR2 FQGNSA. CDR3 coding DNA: TGTGCCAGCAGCTCGAGGACAGGGGTGGGCAATCAGCCCCAGCATTTT. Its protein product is CASSSRTGVGNQPQHF.

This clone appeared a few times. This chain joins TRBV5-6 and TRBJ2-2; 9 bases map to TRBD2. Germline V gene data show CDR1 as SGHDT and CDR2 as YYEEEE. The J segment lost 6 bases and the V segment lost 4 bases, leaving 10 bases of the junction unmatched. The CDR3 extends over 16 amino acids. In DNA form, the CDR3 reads TGTGCCAGCAGCCCGTTTAGCGGGAGTTTCGCCGGGGAGCTGTTTTTT. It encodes CASSPFSGSFAGELFF.

This CDR3 is CASSEGVSTDTQYF. The CDR3 DNA follows: TGTGCCAGCAGTGAAGGCGTCAGCACAGATACGCAGTATTTT. The rearrangement uses TRBV6-1 and TRBJ2-3, with D unclear. Per germline, CDR1 MNHNS and CDR2 SASEGT. Trimming took 1 base from V and 0 from J, leaving 5 bases between them. The CDR3 consists of 14 residues.

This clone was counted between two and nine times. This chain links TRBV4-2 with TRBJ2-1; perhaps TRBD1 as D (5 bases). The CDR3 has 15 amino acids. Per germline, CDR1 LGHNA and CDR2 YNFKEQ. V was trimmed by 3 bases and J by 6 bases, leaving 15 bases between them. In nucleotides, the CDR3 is TGTGCCAGCAGCCACCAGGGAAGAGGTGGCAATGAGCAGTTCTTC. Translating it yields CASSHQGRGGNEQFF.

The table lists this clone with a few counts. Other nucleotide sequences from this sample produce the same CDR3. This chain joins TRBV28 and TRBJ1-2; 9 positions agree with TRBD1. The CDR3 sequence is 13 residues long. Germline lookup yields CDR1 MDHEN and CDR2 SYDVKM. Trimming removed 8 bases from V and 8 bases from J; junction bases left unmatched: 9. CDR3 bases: TGTGCCAGCTGGGGGGGACAGGGAGGGGGCTACACCTTC. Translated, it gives CASWGGQGGGYTF.

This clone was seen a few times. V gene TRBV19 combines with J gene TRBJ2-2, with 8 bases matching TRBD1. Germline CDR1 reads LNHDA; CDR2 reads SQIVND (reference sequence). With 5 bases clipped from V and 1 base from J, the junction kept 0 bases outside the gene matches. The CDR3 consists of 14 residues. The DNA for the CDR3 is TGTGCCAGTAGTGGGACAGGGAACACCGGGGAGCTGTTTTTT. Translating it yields CASSGTGNTGELFF.

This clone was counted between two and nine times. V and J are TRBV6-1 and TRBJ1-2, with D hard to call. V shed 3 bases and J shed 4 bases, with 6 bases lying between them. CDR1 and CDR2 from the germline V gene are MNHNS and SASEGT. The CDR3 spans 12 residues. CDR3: CASSESSYGYTF. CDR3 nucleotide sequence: TGTGCCAGCAGTGAGAGTTCCTATGGCTACACCTTC.

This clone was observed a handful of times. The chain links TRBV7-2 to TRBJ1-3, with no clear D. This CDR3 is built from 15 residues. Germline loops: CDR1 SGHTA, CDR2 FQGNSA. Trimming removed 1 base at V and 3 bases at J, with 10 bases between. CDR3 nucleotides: TGTGCCAGCAGCTTAGTAGATCAACGTGGAAACACCATATATTTT. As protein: CASSLVDQRGNTIYF. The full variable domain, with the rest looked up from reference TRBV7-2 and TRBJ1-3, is GAGVSQSPSNKVTEKGKDVELRCDPISGHTALYWYRQSLGQGLEFLIYFQGNSAPDKSGLPSDRFSAERTGGSVSTLTIQRTQQEDSAVYLCASSLVDQRGNTIYFGEGSWLTVV.

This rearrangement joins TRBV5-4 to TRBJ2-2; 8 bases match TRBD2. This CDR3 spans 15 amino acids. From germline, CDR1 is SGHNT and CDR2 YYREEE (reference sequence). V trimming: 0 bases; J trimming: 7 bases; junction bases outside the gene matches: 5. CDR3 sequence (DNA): TGTGCCAGCAGCTTGGGACTAGCGAGGAACGGGGAGCTGTTTTTT. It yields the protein CASSLGLARNGELFF.

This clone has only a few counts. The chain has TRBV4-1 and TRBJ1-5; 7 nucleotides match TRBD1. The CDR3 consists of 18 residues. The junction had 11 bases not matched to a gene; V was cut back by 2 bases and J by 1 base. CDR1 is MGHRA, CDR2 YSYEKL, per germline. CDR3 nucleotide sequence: TGCGCCAGCAGCCAACAGCAAAGTCCGGGACAGAGCAATCAGCCCCAGCATTTT. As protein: CASSQQQSPGQSNQPQHF.

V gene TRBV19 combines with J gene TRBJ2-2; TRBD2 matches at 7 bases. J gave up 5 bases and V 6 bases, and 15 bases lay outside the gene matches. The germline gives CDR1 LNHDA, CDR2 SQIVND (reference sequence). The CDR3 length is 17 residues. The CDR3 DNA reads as TGTGCCAGTAGACCCGGGACTTCCCGGGGGGATACCGGGGAGCTGTTTTTT. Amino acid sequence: CASRPGTSRGDTGELFF.

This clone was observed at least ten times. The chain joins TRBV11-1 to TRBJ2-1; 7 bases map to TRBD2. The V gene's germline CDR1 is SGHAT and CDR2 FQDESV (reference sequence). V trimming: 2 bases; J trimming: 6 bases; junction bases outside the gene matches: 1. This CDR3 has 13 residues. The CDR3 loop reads CASSLSSGNEQFF. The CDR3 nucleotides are TGTGCCAGCAGCTTATCTAGCGGCAATGAGCAGTTCTTC.

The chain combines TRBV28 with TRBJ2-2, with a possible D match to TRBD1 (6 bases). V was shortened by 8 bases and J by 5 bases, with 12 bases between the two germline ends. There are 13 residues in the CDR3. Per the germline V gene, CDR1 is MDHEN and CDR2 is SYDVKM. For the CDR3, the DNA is TGTGCCAGCCTAGGACAGCGGACCGGGGAGCTGTTTTTT. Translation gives CASLGQRTGELFF.